Sequencing of this T cell receptor beta chain was carried out in a study of blood T cell repertoires in COVID-19. Recovered Cohort 3 donors showed two negative PCRs, clearance, or symptom resolution. Germline assignment: CDR1 LGHNT and CDR2 FRNRAP. The V end lost 5 bases, the J end lost 0 bases, and 11 bases lay between the germline ends. The CDR3 covers 15 residues. Profiled with immunoSEQ multiplex PCR; TCRdb holds only in-frame clones, not every one. Here the sample spans some 200,000 clones, 70% to 90% being singletons. This TCR came from a woman younger than 30 who had recovered from COVID-19. This rearrangement joins TRBV12-5 to TRBJ1-3; unclear D gene. The sample taken for sequencing was PBMCs or T cells enriched from blood (not recorded which). The chain's CDR3 is CASGAPLGSGNTIYF. Written as DNA, the CDR3 is TGTGCTAGTGGTGCCCCCCTCGGCTCTGGAAACACCATATATTTT.